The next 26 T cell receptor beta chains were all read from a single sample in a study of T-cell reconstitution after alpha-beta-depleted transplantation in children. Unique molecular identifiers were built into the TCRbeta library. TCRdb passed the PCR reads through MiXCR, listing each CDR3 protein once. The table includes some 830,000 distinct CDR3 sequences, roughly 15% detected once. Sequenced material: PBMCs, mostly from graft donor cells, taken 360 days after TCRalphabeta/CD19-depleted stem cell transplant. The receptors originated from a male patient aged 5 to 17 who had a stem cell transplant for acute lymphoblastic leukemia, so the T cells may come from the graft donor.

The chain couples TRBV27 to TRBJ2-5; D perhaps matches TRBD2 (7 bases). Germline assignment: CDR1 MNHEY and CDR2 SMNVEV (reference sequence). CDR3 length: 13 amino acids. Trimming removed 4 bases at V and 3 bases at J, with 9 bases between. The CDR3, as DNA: TGTGCCAGCAGTTGGGAGGGGGAAGAGACCCAGTACTTC. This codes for CASSWEGEETQYF.

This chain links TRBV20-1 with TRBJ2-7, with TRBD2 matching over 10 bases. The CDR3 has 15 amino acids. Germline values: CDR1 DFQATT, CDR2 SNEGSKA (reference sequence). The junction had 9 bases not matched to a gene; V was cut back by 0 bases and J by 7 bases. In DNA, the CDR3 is TGCAGTGCTAGAGATAGGCCTAGCGGGAGCCTTGAGCAGTACTTC. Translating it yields CSARDRPSGSLEQYF.

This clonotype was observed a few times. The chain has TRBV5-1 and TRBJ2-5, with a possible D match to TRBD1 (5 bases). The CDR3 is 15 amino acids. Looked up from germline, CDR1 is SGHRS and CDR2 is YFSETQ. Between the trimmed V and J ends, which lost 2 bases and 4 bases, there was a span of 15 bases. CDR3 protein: CASSFQTDQTETQYF. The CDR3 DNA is TGCGCCAGCAGCTTCCAGACAGACCAGACAGAGACCCAGTACTTC. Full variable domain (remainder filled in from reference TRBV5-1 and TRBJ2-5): KAGVTQTPRYLIKTRGQQVTLSCSPISGHRSVSWYQQTPGQGLQFLFEYFSETQRNKGNFPGRFSGRQFSNSRSEMNVSTLELGDSALYLCASSFQTDQTETQYFGPGTRLLVL.

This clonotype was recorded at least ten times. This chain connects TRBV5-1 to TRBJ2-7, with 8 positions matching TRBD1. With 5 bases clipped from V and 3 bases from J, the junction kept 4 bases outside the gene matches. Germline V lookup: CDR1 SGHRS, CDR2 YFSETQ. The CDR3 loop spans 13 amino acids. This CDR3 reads CASRDREGYEQYF. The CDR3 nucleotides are TGCGCCAGCAGGGACAGGGAAGGCTACGAGCAGTACTTC.

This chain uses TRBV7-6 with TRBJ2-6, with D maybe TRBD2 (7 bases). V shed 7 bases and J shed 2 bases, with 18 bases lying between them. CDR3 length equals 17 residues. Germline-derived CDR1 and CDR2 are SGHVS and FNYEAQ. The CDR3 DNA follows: TGTGCCAGCACTATTAGGGGGGGTAAAACTGGGGCCAACGTCCTGACTTTC. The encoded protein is CASTIRGGKTGANVLTF.

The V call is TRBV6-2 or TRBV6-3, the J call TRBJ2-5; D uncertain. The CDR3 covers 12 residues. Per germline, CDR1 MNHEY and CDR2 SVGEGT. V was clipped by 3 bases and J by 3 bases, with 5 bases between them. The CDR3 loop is CASSYKEETQYF. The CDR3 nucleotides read TGTGCCAGCAGTTATAAAGAAGAGACCCAGTACTTC.

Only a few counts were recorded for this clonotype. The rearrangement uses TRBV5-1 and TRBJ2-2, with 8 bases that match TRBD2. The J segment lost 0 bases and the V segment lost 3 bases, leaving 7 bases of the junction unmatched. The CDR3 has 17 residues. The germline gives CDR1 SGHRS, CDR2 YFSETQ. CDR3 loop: CASSSAGDPTNTGELFF. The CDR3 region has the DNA TGCGCCAGCAGCTCAGCGGGAGACCCAACGAACACCGGGGAGCTGTTTTTT.

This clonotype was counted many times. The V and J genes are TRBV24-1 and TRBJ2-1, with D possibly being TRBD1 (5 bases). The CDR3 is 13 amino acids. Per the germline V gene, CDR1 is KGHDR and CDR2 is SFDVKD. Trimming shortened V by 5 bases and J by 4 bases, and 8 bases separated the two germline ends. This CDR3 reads CATSADTYNEQFF. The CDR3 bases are TGTGCCACCAGTGCGGACACTTACAATGAGCAGTTCTTC.

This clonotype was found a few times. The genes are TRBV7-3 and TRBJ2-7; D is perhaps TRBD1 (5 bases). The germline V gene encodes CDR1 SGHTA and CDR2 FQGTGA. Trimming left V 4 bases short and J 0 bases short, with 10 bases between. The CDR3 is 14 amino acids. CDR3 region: CASSSGDSSYEQYF. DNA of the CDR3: TGTGCCAGCAGCTCCGGAGACAGCTCCTACGAGCAGTACTTC.

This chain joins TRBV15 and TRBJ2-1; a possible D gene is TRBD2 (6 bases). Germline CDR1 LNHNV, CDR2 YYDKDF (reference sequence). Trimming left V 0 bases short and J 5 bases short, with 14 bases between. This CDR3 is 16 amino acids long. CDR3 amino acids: CATSRDSTSSNNEQFF. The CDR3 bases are TGTGCCACCAGCAGAGATTCAACTAGCAGCAACAATGAGCAGTTCTTC.

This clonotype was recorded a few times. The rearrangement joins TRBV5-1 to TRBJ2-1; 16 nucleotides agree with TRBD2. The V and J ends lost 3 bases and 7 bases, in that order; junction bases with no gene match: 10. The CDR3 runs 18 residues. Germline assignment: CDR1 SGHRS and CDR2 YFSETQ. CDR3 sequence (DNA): TGCGCCAGCAGCTCCGGGACTAGCGGGAGGGCGAAGAATAATGAGCAGTTCTTC. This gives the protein CASSSGTSGRAKNNEQFF.

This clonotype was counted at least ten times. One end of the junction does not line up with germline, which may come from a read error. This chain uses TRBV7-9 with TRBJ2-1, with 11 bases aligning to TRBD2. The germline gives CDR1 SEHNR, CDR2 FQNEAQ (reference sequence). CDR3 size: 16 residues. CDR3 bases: TGCGCCAGCAGCTTGGTAGCGGGAGGGCCGGGTAATGAGCAGTTCTTC. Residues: CASSLVAGGPGNEQFF.

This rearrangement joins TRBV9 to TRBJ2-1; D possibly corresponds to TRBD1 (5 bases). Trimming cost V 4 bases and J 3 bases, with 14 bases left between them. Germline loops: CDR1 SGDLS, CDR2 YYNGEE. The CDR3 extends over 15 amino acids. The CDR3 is CASSNHPQGYNEQFF. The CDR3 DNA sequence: TGTGCCAGCAGCAACCACCCCCAGGGCTACAATGAGCAGTTCTTC.

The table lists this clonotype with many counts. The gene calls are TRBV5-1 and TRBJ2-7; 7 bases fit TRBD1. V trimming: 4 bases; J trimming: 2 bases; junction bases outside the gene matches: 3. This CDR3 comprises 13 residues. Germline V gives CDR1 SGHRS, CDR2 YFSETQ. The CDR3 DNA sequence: TGCGCCAGCAGCCAGGGACAGACCTACGAGCAGTACTTC. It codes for CASSQGQTYEQYF.

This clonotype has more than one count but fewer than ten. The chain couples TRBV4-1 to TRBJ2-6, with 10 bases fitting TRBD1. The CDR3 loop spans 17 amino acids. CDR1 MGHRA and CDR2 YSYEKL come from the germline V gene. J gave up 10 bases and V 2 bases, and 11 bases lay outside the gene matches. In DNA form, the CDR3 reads TGCGCCAGCAGCCAACTTAGGGGACAGGGGCCTGCGAACGTCCTGACTTTC. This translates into CASSQLRGQGPANVLTF.

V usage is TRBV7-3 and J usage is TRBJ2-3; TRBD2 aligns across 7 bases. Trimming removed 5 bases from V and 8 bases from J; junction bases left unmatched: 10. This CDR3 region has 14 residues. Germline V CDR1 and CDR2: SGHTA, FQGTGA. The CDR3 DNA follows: TGTGCCAGCAGCCAATCTAGCGGAGTCGGTACGCAGTATTTT. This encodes CASSQSSGVGTQYF. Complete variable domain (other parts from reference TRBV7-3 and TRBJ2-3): GAGVSQTPSNKVTEKGKYVELRCDPISGHTALYWYRQSLGQGPEFLIYFQGTGAADDSGLPNDRFFAVRPEGSVSTLKIQRTERGDSAVYLCASSQSSGVGTQYFGPGTRLTVL.

DNA for the CDR3: TGTGCCAGTCGGGGGGCAGGGGGCGCCGGAAGCTATGGCTACACCTTC. Its protein product is CASRGAGGAGSYGYTF. This chain links TRBV19 with TRBJ1-2, with 8 bases matching TRBD1. The CDR3 extends over 16 amino acids. Germline lookup yields CDR1 LNHDA and CDR2 SQIVND (reference sequence). V was clipped by 8 bases and J by 4 bases; unmatched bases: 15.

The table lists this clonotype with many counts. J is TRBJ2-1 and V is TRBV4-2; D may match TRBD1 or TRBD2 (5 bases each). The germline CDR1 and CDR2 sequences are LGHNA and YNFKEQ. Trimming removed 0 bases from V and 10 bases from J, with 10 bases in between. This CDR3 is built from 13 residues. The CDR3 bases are TGTGCCAGCAGCCAAGAAATCGAGGGGGAGCAGTTCTTC. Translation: CASSQEIEGEQFF.

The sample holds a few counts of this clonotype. CDR3 nucleotides: TGTGCCAGCAGTCCCTTGGTGGAGACCCAGTACTTC. It codes for CASSPLVETQYF. The chain couples TRBV6-2 or TRBV6-3 to TRBJ2-5; no firm D call. CDR3 length equals 12 residues. V gave up 5 bases and J gave up 5 bases, with 9 bases separating them. The germline V gene encodes CDR1 MNHEY and CDR2 SVGEGT.

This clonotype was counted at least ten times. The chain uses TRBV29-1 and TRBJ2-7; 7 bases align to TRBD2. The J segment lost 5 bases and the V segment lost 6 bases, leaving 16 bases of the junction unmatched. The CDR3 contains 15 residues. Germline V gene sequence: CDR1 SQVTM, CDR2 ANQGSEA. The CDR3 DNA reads TGCAGCGTGGAGGATACCGGGACTATGTCGAACGAGCAGTACTTC. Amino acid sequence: CSVEDTGTMSNEQYF.

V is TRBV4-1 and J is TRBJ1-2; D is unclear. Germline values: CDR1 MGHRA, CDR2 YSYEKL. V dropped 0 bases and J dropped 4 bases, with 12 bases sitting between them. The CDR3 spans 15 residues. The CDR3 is CASSQDGRPFYGYTF. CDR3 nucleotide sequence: TGCGCCAGCAGCCAAGATGGCAGGCCCTTCTATGGCTACACCTTC.

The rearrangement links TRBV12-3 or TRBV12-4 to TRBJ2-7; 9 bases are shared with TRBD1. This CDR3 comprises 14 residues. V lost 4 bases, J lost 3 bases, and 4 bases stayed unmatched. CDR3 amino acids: CASSWDRDLYEQYF. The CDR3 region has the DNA TGTGCCAGCAGTTGGGACAGGGACCTCTACGAGCAGTACTTC.

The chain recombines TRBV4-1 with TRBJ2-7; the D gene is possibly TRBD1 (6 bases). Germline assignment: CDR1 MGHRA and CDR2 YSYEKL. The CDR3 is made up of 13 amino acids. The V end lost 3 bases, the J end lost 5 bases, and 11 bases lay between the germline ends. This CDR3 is CASSHPDRNEQYF. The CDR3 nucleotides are TGCGCCAGCAGCCACCCGGACAGAAACGAGCAGTACTTC.

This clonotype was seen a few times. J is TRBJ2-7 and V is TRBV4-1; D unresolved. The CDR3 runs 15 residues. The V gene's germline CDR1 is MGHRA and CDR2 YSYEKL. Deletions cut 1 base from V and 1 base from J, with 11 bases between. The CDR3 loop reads CASSQGGGRSYEQYF. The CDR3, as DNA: TGCGCCAGCAGCCAAGGAGGCGGTCGTTCCTACGAGCAGTACTTC.

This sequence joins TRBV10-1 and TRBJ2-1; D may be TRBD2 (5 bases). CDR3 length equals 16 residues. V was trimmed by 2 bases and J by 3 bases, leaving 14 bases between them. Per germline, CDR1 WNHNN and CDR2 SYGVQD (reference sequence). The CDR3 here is CASSELEGAVYNEQFF. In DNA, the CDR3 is TGCGCCAGCAGTGAGCTTGAGGGCGCGGTCTACAATGAGCAGTTCTTC.

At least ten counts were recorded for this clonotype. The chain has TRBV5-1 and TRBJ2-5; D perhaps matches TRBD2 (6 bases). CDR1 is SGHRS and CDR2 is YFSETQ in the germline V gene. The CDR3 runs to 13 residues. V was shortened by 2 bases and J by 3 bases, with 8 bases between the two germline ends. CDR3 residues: CASSFGGEETQYF. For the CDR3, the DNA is TGCGCCAGCAGCTTCGGGGGAGAAGAGACCCAGTACTTC.